This T cell receptor beta chain is from a study of control samples from healthy donors and cancer patients. Germline V gives CDR1 MGHDK, CDR2 SYGVNS. CDR3 size: 14 residues. The V and J ends lost 6 bases and 4 bases, in that order; junction bases with no gene match: 9. Sequenced by immunoSEQ multiplex PCR; TCRdb stores in-frame clones only, minus some. The sample has 140,000 to 150,000 clones; roughly nine tenths are singletons. This clonotype was obtained from a young man in good health. The rearrangement uses TRBV25-1 and TRBJ2-7; 7 nucleotides line up with TRBD2. The sample comprised blood. Here the CDR3 reads CASSPLGRGYEQYF. CDR3 in DNA: TGTGCCAGCAGCCCCCTGGGGCGGGGGTACGAGCAGTACTTC.